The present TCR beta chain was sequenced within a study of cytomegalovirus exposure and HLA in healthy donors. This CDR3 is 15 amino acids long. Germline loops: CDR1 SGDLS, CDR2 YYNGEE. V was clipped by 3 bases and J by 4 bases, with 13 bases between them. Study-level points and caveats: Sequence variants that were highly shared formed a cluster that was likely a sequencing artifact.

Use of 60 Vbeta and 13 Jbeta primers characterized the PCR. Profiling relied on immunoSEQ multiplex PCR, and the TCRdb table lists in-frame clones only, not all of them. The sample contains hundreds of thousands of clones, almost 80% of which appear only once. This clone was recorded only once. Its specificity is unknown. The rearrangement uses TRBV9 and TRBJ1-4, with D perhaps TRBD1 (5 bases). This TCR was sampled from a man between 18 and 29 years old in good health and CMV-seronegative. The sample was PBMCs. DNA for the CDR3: TGTGCCAGCAGCGGCGTGGGGGGTCTTAATGAAAAACTGTTTTTT. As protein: CASSGVGGLNEKLFF.